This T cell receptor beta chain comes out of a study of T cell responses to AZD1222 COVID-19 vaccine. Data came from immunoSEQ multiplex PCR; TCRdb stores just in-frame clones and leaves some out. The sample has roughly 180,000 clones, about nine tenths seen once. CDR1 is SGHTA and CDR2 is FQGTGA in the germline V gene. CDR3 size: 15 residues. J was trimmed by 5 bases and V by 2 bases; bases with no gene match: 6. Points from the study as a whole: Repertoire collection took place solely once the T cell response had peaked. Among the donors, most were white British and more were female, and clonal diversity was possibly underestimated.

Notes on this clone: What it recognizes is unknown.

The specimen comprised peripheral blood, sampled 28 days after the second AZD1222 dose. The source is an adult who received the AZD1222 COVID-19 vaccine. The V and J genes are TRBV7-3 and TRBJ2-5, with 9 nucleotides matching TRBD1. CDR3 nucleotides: TGTGCCAGCAGCTTAGCGGGACAGGGCTGGGAGACCCAGTACTTC. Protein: CASSLAGQGWETQYF.